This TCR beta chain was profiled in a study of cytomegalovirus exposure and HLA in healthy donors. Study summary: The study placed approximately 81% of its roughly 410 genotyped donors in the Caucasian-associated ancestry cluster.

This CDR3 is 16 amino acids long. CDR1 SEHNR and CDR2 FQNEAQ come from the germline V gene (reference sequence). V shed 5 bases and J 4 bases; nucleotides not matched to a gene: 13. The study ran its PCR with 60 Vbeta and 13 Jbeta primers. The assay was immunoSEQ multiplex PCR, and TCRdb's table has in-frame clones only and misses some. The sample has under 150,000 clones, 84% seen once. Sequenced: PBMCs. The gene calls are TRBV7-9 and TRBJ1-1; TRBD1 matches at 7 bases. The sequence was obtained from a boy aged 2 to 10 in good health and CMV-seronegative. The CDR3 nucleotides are TGTGCCAGCAGCCCGAGGAGGGGGCAGGCCGGCACTGAAGCTTTCTTT. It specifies CASSPRRGQAGTEAFF.